These 27 T cell receptor beta chains came from one sample sequenced in a study of T-cell reconstitution after alpha-beta-depleted transplantation in children. Unique molecular identifiers were used in preparing the TCRbeta library. TCRdb redid the calling of the PCR reads with MiXCR, one entry per CDR3 protein. The repertoire consists of some 220,000 distinct CDR3 sequences, with roughly 11% occurring once and the leading ten covering 28%. Sequenced here: PBMCs, sampled before TCRalphabeta/CD19-depleted stem cell transplant. The receptor set was obtained from a child younger than two with acute myeloid leukemia, due to receive a stem cell transplant.

This clonotype has a count of ten or more. The chain joins TRBV29-1 to TRBJ1-2; D is perhaps TRBD1 (6 bases). The CDR3 spans 12 residues. Trimming removed 5 bases from V and 4 bases from J, with 11 bases in between. Germline CDR1 reads SQVTM; CDR2 reads ANQGSEA. For the CDR3, the DNA is TGCAGCGTTTTCCCGGGGGCCTATGGCTACACCTTC. Protein: CSVFPGAYGYTF.

This clonotype showed up many times. J is TRBJ2-7 and V is TRBV5-1; 7 positions agree with TRBD1. The CDR3 has 14 amino acids. Germline V CDR1 and CDR2: SGHRS, YFSETQ. The V segment lost 1 base and the J segment 5 bases; nucleotides outside the gene matches: 6. CDR3 nucleotide sequence: TGCGCCAGCAGCTTGCAGGACAGGATGGACGAGCAGTACTTC. This sequence encodes CASSLQDRMDEQYF.

This clonotype was recorded many times. The rearrangement links TRBV4-1 to TRBJ1-4; D remains ambiguous. The CDR3 loop spans 15 amino acids. CDR1 MGHRA and CDR2 YSYEKL come from the germline V gene. The V end lost 0 bases, the J end lost 11 bases, and 16 bases lay between the germline ends. CDR3 loop: CASSQDSPSSRKLFF. The CDR3 DNA is TGCGCCAGCAGCCAAGATTCCCCCTCCTCTCGGAAACTGTTTTTT.

At least ten counts were recorded for this clonotype. V gene TRBV18 combines with J gene TRBJ2-7; TRBD1 is a possible D gene (5 bases). V was cut by 3 bases and J by 2 bases, with 14 bases left in between. The CDR3 runs 15 residues. Germline V gene data show CDR1 as KGHSH and CDR2 as LQKENI. As DNA, the CDR3 is TGTGCCAGCTCACCGCTTGGGGCAGTGACCTACGAGCAGTACTTC. Amino acids: CASSPLGAVTYEQYF.

This clonotype was picked up many times. The chain employs TRBV20-1 and TRBJ2-2; D tentatively reads TRBD1 or TRBD2 (5 bases each). Trimming pared 6 bases from V and 4 bases from J, leaving 18 bases between. The CDR3 is made up of 15 amino acids. Germline V gives CDR1 DFQATT, CDR2 SNEGSKA (reference sequence). As DNA, the CDR3 is TGCAGTGCCAGGGACCCGAGGGCTTTCACCGGGGAGCTGTTTTTT. It codes for CSARDPRAFTGELFF.

At least ten counts were recorded for this clonotype. The chain couples TRBV5-1 to TRBJ1-1; D is uncertain. Trimming took 3 bases from V and 1 from J, leaving 10 bases between them. This CDR3 region has 14 residues. Germline V gives CDR1 SGHRS, CDR2 YFSETQ. The CDR3 sequence: CASSSYLGNTEAFF. The CDR3 DNA reads TGCGCCAGCAGCTCCTACCTGGGGAACACTGAAGCTTTCTTT.

This clonotype was counted ten times or more. The gene calls are TRBV3-1 and TRBJ2-5; D uncertain. The ends were cut back, 0 bases at V and 5 bases at J, with 4 bases in the middle. This CDR3 comprises 12 residues. The germline gives CDR1 LGHDT, CDR2 YNNKEL (reference sequence). This CDR3 reads CASSQDLETQYF. CDR3 nucleotides: TGTGCCAGCAGCCAAGATTTGGAGACCCAGTACTTC.

This clonotype was observed many times. The chain has TRBV4-2 and TRBJ2-7; 7 positions agree with TRBD2. Losses at the gene ends were 3 bases for V and 2 bases for J; bases not matched to a gene: 10. This CDR3 comprises 16 residues. Germline CDR1 LGHNA, CDR2 YNFKEQ. Here the CDR3 reads CASSHRGVAPTYEQYF. CDR3 bases: TGTGCCAGCAGCCACCGGGGGGTAGCCCCTACCTACGAGCAGTACTTC.

This clonotype has at least ten counts. The chain carries TRBV7-3 and TRBJ2-2; the match to TRBD2 covers 9 bases. Germline values: CDR1 SGHTA, CDR2 FQGTGA. V shed 6 bases, J shed 1 base, and the junction held 0 bases outside the gene matches. The length of the CDR3 is 14 residues. The CDR3 nucleotides are TGTGCCAGCAGGACTAGCGGGAACACCGGGGAGCTGTTTTTT. Translating gives CASRTSGNTGELFF.

The chain is built from TRBV11-3 and TRBJ2-4, with TRBD2 as a possible D gene (5 bases). Germline V lookup: CDR1 SGHNT, CDR2 YENEEA. The V gene lost 0 bases and the J gene lost 10 bases, with 10 bases spanning the gap. The CDR3 totals 13 residues. The CDR3 DNA follows: TGTGCCAGCAGCTTAGATAGCGCGACTATTCAGTACTTC. Translated, it gives CASSLDSATIQYF.

This clonotype was detected many times. This rearrangement joins TRBV14 to TRBJ2-1, with 7 positions matching TRBD2. V trimming: 1 base; J trimming: 0 bases; junction bases outside the gene matches: 6. The CDR3 is made up of 17 amino acids. Germline CDR1 is SGHDN and CDR2 is FVKESK. The CDR3 DNA follows: TGTGCCAGCAGCCAAGTATTCCTAGCGGCCTCCTACAATGAGCAGTTCTTC. This codes for CASSQVFLAASYNEQFF.

This clonotype was seen ten or more times. The chain has TRBV7-4 and TRBJ2-1, with D possibly being TRBD1 (6 bases). Germline V CDR1 and CDR2: SGHVT, SQSDAQ. This CDR3 contains 16 residues. V lost 5 bases, J lost 4 bases, and 18 bases lay in between. As DNA, the CDR3 is TGTGCCAGCAGCGTACCCGCCAGGGGATGGTACAATGAGCAGTTCTTC. Protein sequence: CASSVPARGWYNEQFF.

This clonotype has a count of ten or more. The chain is built from TRBV2 and TRBJ2-1; TRBD2 might be the D (5 bases). V dropped 1 base and J dropped 4 bases, with 11 bases sitting between them. The CDR3 is 15 residues long. CDR1 is SNHLY, CDR2 FYNNEI, per germline. As DNA, the CDR3 is TGTGCCAGCAGTGAAGGGAGCGGTTCATACAATGAGCAGTTCTTC. The encoded protein is CASSEGSGSYNEQFF. The full variable domain, in which reference TRBV2 and TRBJ2-1 provide the parts outside the CDR3, is EPEVTQTPSHQVTQMGQEVILRCVPISNHLYFYWYRQILGQKVEFLVSFYNNEISEKSEIFDDQFSVERPDGSNFTLKIRSTKLEDSAMYFCASSEGSGSYNEQFFGPGTRLTVL.

There are many counts of this clonotype. The chain recombines TRBV29-1 with TRBJ2-3, with D perhaps TRBD2 (5 bases). CDR1 is SQVTM, CDR2 ANQGSEA, per germline. V lost 3 bases and J 0 bases, leaving 22 bases between the germline ends. This CDR3 has 18 amino acids. The CDR3 sequence: CSVDPTRATWTSTDTQYF. DNA for the CDR3: TGCAGCGTTGACCCTACCCGGGCGACTTGGACTAGCACAGATACGCAGTATTTT.

This clonotype was recorded many times. The V and J genes are TRBV20-1 and TRBJ2-3; D gene unclear. Germline V lookup: CDR1 DFQATT, CDR2 SNEGSKA (reference sequence). This CDR3 comprises 13 residues. Deletions cut 5 bases from V and 4 bases from J, with 13 bases between. CDR3 in amino acids: CSAPEADADTQYF. In DNA form, the CDR3 reads TGCAGTGCTCCCGAGGCTGATGCAGATACGCAGTATTTT.

This clonotype was picked up a small number of times. The V call is TRBV5-1, the J call TRBJ1-1; TRBD1 agrees at 8 bases. The CDR3 loop spans 15 amino acids. Germline CDR1 reads SGHRS; CDR2 reads YFSETQ. The V and J ends lost 2 bases and 1 base, in that order; junction bases with no gene match: 4. For the CDR3, the DNA is TGCGCCAGCAGCTTCTGGACAGGGCCGAACACTGAAGCTTTCTTT. This encodes CASSFWTGPNTEAFF. Supplemented by reference TRBV5-1 and TRBJ1-1, the full variable domain reads KAGVTQTPRYLIKTRGQQVTLSCSPISGHRSVSWYQQTPGQGLQFLFEYFSETQRNKGNFPGRFSGRQFSNSRSEMNVSTLELGDSALYLCASSFWTGPNTEAFFGQGTRLTVV.

This clonotype was seen ten or more times. This chain connects TRBV10-3 to TRBJ2-7, with D perhaps matching TRBD1 (6 bases). The V end lost 6 bases, the J end lost 3 bases, and 6 bases lay between the germline ends. The germline gives CDR1 ENHRY, CDR2 SYGVKD. The CDR3 spans 11 residues. The CDR3 loop reads CAIRDSYEQYF. The CDR3 nucleotides read TGTGCCATCAGGGACAGCTACGAGCAGTACTTC.

This clonotype was seen repeatedly, ten times or more. The DNA of the CDR3 is TGTGCCAGCAGCAGATACACAGATACGCAGTATTTT. Its translation: CASSRYTDTQYF. This chain joins TRBV7-2 and TRBJ2-3; D ambiguous. The CDR3 extends over 12 amino acids. CDR1 is SGHTA, CDR2 FQGNSA, per germline. Deletions cut 5 bases from V and 2 bases from J, with 5 bases between.

This chain joins TRBV6-2 or TRBV6-3 and TRBJ2-1; D might be TRBD2 (5 bases). The germline V and J ends were trimmed by 0 bases and 7 bases, with 10 bases remaining between them. The CDR3 length is 14 residues. Germline V lookup: CDR1 MNHEY, CDR2 SVGEGT. CDR3 DNA sequence: TGTGCCAGCAGTTACTCTCACCTAGCAAATGAGCAGTTCTTC. As protein: CASSYSHLANEQFF.

This clonotype was observed many times. The CDR3 here is CASSQGTSGSRDEQFF. For the CDR3, the DNA is TGTGCCAGCAGCCAGGGGACTAGCGGGAGTAGGGATGAGCAGTTCTTC. The V gene is TRBV11-2, the J gene TRBJ2-1; TRBD2 matches at 14 bases. The CDR3 is 16 residues long. CDR1 is SGHAT, CDR2 FQNNGV, per germline. The J segment lost 8 bases and the V segment lost 5 bases, leaving 8 bases of the junction unmatched.

This clonotype showed up many times. V is TRBV5-1 and J is TRBJ2-4; D not certain. This CDR3 has 11 residues. Germline-derived CDR1 and CDR2 are SGHRS and YFSETQ. Trimming removed 4 bases from V and 5 bases from J, with 4 bases in between. The CDR3 loop reads CASSNENIQYF. As DNA, the CDR3 is TGCGCCAGCAGCAACGAAAACATTCAGTACTTC.

The sample holds many counts of this clonotype. The chain carries TRBV5-1 and TRBJ2-1; D not resolved. Germline V gene data show CDR1 as SGHRS and CDR2 as YFSETQ. CDR3 length: 13 residues. Trimming pared 4 bases from V and 8 bases from J, leaving 13 bases between. For the CDR3, the DNA is TGCGCCAGCAGCCCGAGCAACGACGATGAGCAGTTCTTC. Its protein is CASSPSNDDEQFF. Full variable domain (rest looked up from reference TRBV5-1 and TRBJ2-1): KAGVTQTPRYLIKTRGQQVTLSCSPISGHRSVSWYQQTPGQGLQFLFEYFSETQRNKGNFPGRFSGRQFSNSRSEMNVSTLELGDSALYLCASSPSNDDEQFFGPGTRLTVL.

This clonotype was detected ten times or more. This chain links TRBV12-3 or TRBV12-4 with TRBJ1-5; 9 bases align to TRBD1. The CDR3 is 15 residues long. The V segment lost 3 bases and the J segment 3 bases; nucleotides outside the gene matches: 3. This CDR3 is CASSLGTGTNQPQHF. The CDR3 region has the DNA TGTGCCAGCAGTTTGGGGACAGGGACCAATCAGCCCCAGCATTTT.

In this sample, this clonotype turned up many times. The chain is built from TRBV12-3 or TRBV12-4 and TRBJ1-5; tentative D call: TRBD1 (6 bases). The CDR3 contains 15 residues. V was pared by 2 bases and J by 2 bases, with 10 bases between. In DNA, the CDR3 is TGTGCCAGCAGTTTATCAGGGGATCGCAATCAGCCCCAGCATTTT. It specifies CASSLSGDRNQPQHF.

About this clonotype itself: Just one base apart from a much larger clone, this may be a read error. The chain combines TRBV29-1 with TRBJ2-7, with 8 bases that match TRBD1. The CDR3 covers 12 residues. Germline CDR1 is SQVTM and CDR2 is ANQGSEA. Losses at the gene ends were 7 bases for V and 6 bases for J; bases not matched to a gene: 8. The CDR3 DNA follows: TGCAGCGCCGGACAGGGTGGACGCGAGCAGTACTTC. As protein: CSAGQGGREQYF.

V is TRBV27 and J is TRBJ2-4; D tentatively reads TRBD1 or TRBD2 (6 bases each). Per the germline V gene, CDR1 is MNHEY and CDR2 is SMNVEV (reference sequence). The CDR3 consists of 14 residues. Deletions cut 8 bases from V and 0 bases from J, with 11 bases between. The CDR3 coding sequence is TGTGCCAGCTCGGGGGCTCTAGCCAAAAACATTCAGTACTTC. Translated, it gives CASSGALAKNIQYF.

This clonotype came up many times. This could be a read error, since a much larger clone is one nucleotide away. The V and J genes are TRBV18 and TRBJ1-1; possible D gene TRBD1, 5 bases. The V and J ends lost 3 bases and 0 bases respectively, with 5 bases between them. This CDR3 has 13 residues. The germline gives CDR1 KGHSH, CDR2 LQKENI. CDR3 nucleotide sequence: TGTGCCAGCTCACCGGACATGAACACTGAAGCTTTCTTT. It is translated as CASSPDMNTEAFF. Supplemented by reference TRBV18 and TRBJ1-1, the full variable domain reads NAGVMQNPRHLVRRRGQEARLRCSPMKGHSHVYWYRQLPEEGLKFMVYLQKENIIDESGMPKERFSAEFPKEGPSILRIQQVVRGDSAAYFCASSPDMNTEAFFGQGTRLTVV.